This TCR beta chain was observed in a study of T-cell reconstitution after alpha-beta-depleted transplantation in children. The length of the CDR3 is 12 residues. The germline V and J ends were trimmed by 6 bases and 10 bases, with 13 bases remaining between them. This sample's TCRbeta library carried unique molecular identifier barcodes. MiXCR was run by TCRdb on the PCR reads, yielding one entry per CDR3 protein. The data show 450,000 to 600,000 distinct CDR3 sequences, with roughly 33% seen just once and 2% to 3% held by the top ten. The rearrangement joins TRBV12-3 or TRBV12-4 to TRBJ2-1; D not certain. The source of this sequence is a human donor who donated a stem cell graft to a child with aplastic anemia. The source was PBMCs from the stem cell graft donor, collected from the stem cell graft. For the CDR3, the DNA is TGTGCCAGCAGCCCGACTTGGCGGGAGCAGTTCTTC. Residues: CASSPTWREQFF.